The 22 T cell receptor beta chains listed next were all sequenced from one sample in a study of OX40 agonist ivuxolimab in advanced cancers. Generated by immunoSEQ multiplex PCR, the TCRdb table keeps only in-frame clones and is missing some. The data hold 35,000 or so clones, with 82% observed a single time. The specimen was CD4+ or CD8+ T cells sorted from blood, collected in a trial of the OX40 agonist ivuxolimab. The receptors stem from an adult with an advanced solid tumor such as melanoma, head and neck, liver or kidney cancer.

The V gene is TRBV19, the J gene TRBJ1-2; D not certain. The V end lost 3 bases, the J end lost 7 bases, and 15 bases lay between the germline ends. The CDR3 has 14 amino acids. Per the germline V gene, CDR1 is LNHDA and CDR2 is SQIVND (reference sequence). CDR3 residues: CASSMASRIRGYTF. The CDR3 bases are TGTGCCAGTAGTATGGCCAGTAGGATTCGTGGCTACACCTTC.

The V call is TRBV5-4, the J call TRBJ2-5, with 8 bases that match TRBD2. The germline gives CDR1 SGHNT, CDR2 YYREEE (reference sequence). V dropped 0 bases and J dropped 4; count of bases not matched to a gene: 5. The CDR3 covers 15 residues. The chain's CDR3 is CASSLEGTRGETQYF. Here the CDR3 DNA reads TGTGCCAGCAGCTTGGAGGGGACTAGAGGAGAGACCCAGTACTTC.

This chain links TRBV7-9 with TRBJ1-3; D is ambiguous. Trimming left V 3 bases short and J 0 bases short, with 3 bases between. The CDR3 loop spans 13 amino acids. In germline, CDR1 is SEHNR, CDR2 FQNEAQ (reference sequence). The CDR3 region has the DNA TGTGCCAGCAGCTTGGACTCTGGAAACACCATATATTTT. Its translation is CASSLDSGNTIYF.

Only a few counts were recorded for this clone. J is TRBJ2-7 and V is TRBV7-9; 10 nucleotides agree with TRBD1. Germline loops: CDR1 SEHNR, CDR2 FQNEAQ (reference sequence). V shed 5 bases, J shed 5 bases, and the junction held 6 bases outside the gene matches. The CDR3 has 14 residues. The CDR3 loop is CASSQRQGADEQYF. Here the CDR3 DNA reads TGTGCCAGCAGCCAGCGACAGGGGGCTGACGAGCAGTACTTC. The full variable domain, completed using reference TRBV7-9 and TRBJ2-7, is DTGVSQNPRHKITKRGQNVTFRCDPISEHNRLYWYRQTLGQGPEFLTYFQNEAQLEKSRLLSDRFSAERPKGSFSTLEIQRTEQGDSAMYLCASSQRQGADEQYFGPGTRLTVT.

This clone was detected a few times. This chain connects TRBV6-1 to TRBJ1-1; tentatively, D is TRBD1 (6 bases). Looked up from germline, CDR1 is MNHNS and CDR2 is SASEGT. V shed 5 bases and J shed 4 bases, with 11 bases lying between them. The length of the CDR3 is 13 residues. The CDR3 DNA is TGTGCCAGCAGTAGTTACAGGGCCACTGAAGCTTTCTTT. Protein: CASSSYRATEAFF.

The chain uses TRBV21-1 and TRBJ1-5. TRBV21-1 is tagged as a pseudogene. The CDR3 is made up of 15 amino acids. CDR3 loop: CASRSAGTSGQPQHF. CDR3 DNA sequence: TGTGCCAGCAGATCGGCTGGGACGTCGGGTCAGCCCCAGCATTTT.

This clone was seen a single time. This chain joins TRBV11-3 and TRBJ2-1; 13 bases are a match to TRBD2. V gave up 1 base and J gave up 8 bases; unmatched junction bases: 5. The length of the CDR3 is 16 residues. Germline V lookup: CDR1 SGHNT, CDR2 YENEEA. The CDR3 protein is CASSLGVTSGGDEQFF. The CDR3 nucleotides are TGTGCCAGCAGCTTAGGCGTTACTAGCGGGGGGGATGAGCAGTTCTTC.

This clone was detected once. This rearrangement joins TRBV9 to TRBJ2-7; D not certain. CDR3 size: 13 residues. Per the germline V gene, CDR1 is SGDLS and CDR2 is YYNGEE. Trimming stripped 0 bases from V and 6 bases from J, with 10 bases between. As DNA, the CDR3 is TGTGCCAGCAGCGTAGGCCTGGGAACCGAGCAGTACTTC. Encoded protein: CASSVGLGTEQYF.

The chain recombines TRBV7-6 with TRBJ2-3, with 9 bases aligning to TRBD2. In germline, CDR1 is SGHVS, CDR2 FNYEAQ. V lost 6 bases and J lost 9; bases outside the gene matches: 13. CDR3 length: 15 amino acids. Here the CDR3 reads CASSPRSGGQKTQYF. CDR3 nucleotide sequence: TGTGCCAGCAGTCCCCGTAGCGGGGGACAGAAGACGCAGTATTTT.

This clone was counted a single time. The V call is TRBV5-4, the J call TRBJ1-2, with 8 bases that match TRBD1. This CDR3 is built from 12 residues. J was trimmed by 8 bases and V by 4 bases; bases with no gene match: 4. Germline V gives CDR1 SGHNT, CDR2 YYREEE (reference sequence). DNA of the CDR3: TGTGCCAGCAGCCGACAGGGGAACGGCTACACCTTC. Residues: CASSRQGNGYTF. Full variable domain (remainder filled in from reference TRBV5-4 and TRBJ1-2): ETGVTQSPTHLIKTRGQQVTLRCSSQSGHNTVSWYQQALGQGPQFIFQYYREEENGRGNFPPRFSGLQFPNYSSELNVNALELDDSALYLCASSRQGNGYTFGSGTRLTVV.

This sequence joins TRBV5-4 and TRBJ1-2, with D unresolved. The CDR3 extends over 14 amino acids. Germline CDR1 reads SGHNT; CDR2 reads YYREEE (reference sequence). V lost 1 base, J lost 4 bases, and 11 bases lay in between. The chain's CDR3 is CASSLSSQPYGYTF. The CDR3 region has the DNA TGTGCCAGCAGCTTGTCCAGCCAGCCCTATGGCTACACCTTC.

The table lists this clone with a few counts. The chain uses TRBV9 and TRBJ1-3; tentative D call: TRBD1 (5 bases). Germline values: CDR1 SGDLS, CDR2 YYNGEE. Trimming shortened V by 2 bases and J by 3 bases, and 9 bases separated the two germline ends. This CDR3 comprises 14 residues. CDR3: CASSVQGLGNTIYF. Written as DNA, the CDR3 is TGTGCCAGCAGCGTCCAGGGACTTGGAAACACCATATATTTT.

This clone has only one observation. The J gene is TRBJ1-5, the V gene TRBV19; 7 positions match TRBD1. The CDR3 length is 17 residues. The germline V gene encodes CDR1 LNHDA and CDR2 SQIVND (reference sequence). Trimming at V came to 4 bases and at J to 3 bases, leaving 12 bases not matched to a gene. The DNA of the CDR3 is TGTGCCAGTAGTACCCCCAGGGGGACGGGGGACAATCAGCCCCAGCATTTT. The encoded protein is CASSTPRGTGDNQPQHF.

Here the CDR3 reads CASSGTSSYEQFF. CDR3 coding DNA: TGTGCCAGCAGTGGGACTAGTTCGTATGAGCAGTTCTTC. This sequence joins TRBV6-1 and TRBJ2-1, with 7 bases aligning to TRBD2. Germline CDR1 reads MNHNS; CDR2 reads SASEGT. V lost 4 bases and J lost 8; bases outside the gene matches: 5. The CDR3 runs to 13 residues.

The sample holds a few counts of this clone. This sequence joins TRBV10-2 and TRBJ1-2, with D unresolved. Germline V gives CDR1 WSHSY, CDR2 SAAADI. V lost 2 bases and J lost 5, with 12 bases in between. This CDR3 region has 14 residues. In nucleotides, the CDR3 is TGCGCCAGCAGTGAGAAGACCAGAGCATATGGCTACACCTTC. Translation: CASSEKTRAYGYTF.

A few counts support this clone. This chain connects TRBV6-1 to TRBJ2-5; D perhaps matches TRBD2 (5 bases). CDR1 is MNHNS, CDR2 SASEGT, per germline. V lost 2 bases and J lost 4, with 8 bases in between. This CDR3 comprises 13 residues. In DNA form, the CDR3 reads TGTGCCAGCAGTGAAATTCGGGGAGAGACCCAGTACTTC. Amino acid sequence: CASSEIRGETQYF.

The gene calls are TRBV6-5 and TRBJ1-2; D uncertain. Trimming took off 7 bases at V and 1 base at J, with 10 bases between the two ends. The CDR3 is 13 amino acids. CDR1 and CDR2 from the germline V gene are MNHEY and SVGAGI. CDR3 bases: TGTGCCAGCACCTTACAGCTTAACTATGGCTACACCTTC. It translates to CASTLQLNYGYTF.

This clone has just a few counts. The chain couples TRBV4-3 to TRBJ1-2; D unclear. This CDR3 spans 14 amino acids. The ends were cut back, 4 bases at V and 2 bases at J, with 11 bases in the middle. CDR1 LGHNA and CDR2 YSLEER come from the germline V gene. This CDR3 reads CASSRASGNYGYTF. In DNA form, the CDR3 reads TGCGCCAGCAGCCGGGCCAGCGGGAACTATGGCTACACCTTC.

The rearrangement uses TRBV13 and TRBJ1-6; TRBD1 aligns across 11 bases. The CDR3 is made up of 16 amino acids. The V gene's germline CDR1 is PRHDT and CDR2 FYEKMQ (reference sequence). The junction had 6 bases not matched to a gene; V was cut back by 5 bases and J by 6 bases. CDR3 nucleotides: TGTGCCAGCAGCCCGGACAGGGGGCGGAGTAATTCACCCCTCCACTTT. Amino acid sequence: CASSPDRGRSNSPLHF.

The gene calls are TRBV9 and TRBJ2-2, with 8 bases that match TRBD1. V lost 5 bases to trimming and J lost 6 bases; unmatched junction nucleotides: 6. Germline loops: CDR1 SGDLS, CDR2 YYNGEE. The CDR3 is 14 amino acids. CDR3 DNA sequence: TGTGCCAGCAGACGGAGACAGGGGTCCGGGGAGCTGTTTTTT. Amino acids: CASRRRQGSGELFF.

The CDR3 DNA reads TGTGCCAGCAGCTCGCAAAGTTCCCCAGGGAGACAGATAAAGCAGTATTTT. As protein: CASSSQSSPGRQIKQYF. The chain joins TRBV7-2 to TRBJ2-3; TRBD1 or TRBD2 may be the D gene (5 bases each). Germline-derived CDR1 and CDR2 are SGHTA and FQGNSA. The CDR3 has 17 residues. V shed 4 bases and J shed 11 bases, with 28 bases lying between them.

In this sample, this clone turned up a few times. The chain has TRBV7-2 and TRBJ2-3; possibly TRBD1 for D (6 bases). The germline CDR1 and CDR2 sequences are SGHTA and FQGNSA. The CDR3 is 14 residues long. V was trimmed by 3 bases and J by 4 bases, leaving 11 bases between them. The DNA for the CDR3 is TGTGCCAGCAGCTTGTCGAAGGGGGCAGATACGCAGTATTTT. It codes for CASSLSKGADTQYF.